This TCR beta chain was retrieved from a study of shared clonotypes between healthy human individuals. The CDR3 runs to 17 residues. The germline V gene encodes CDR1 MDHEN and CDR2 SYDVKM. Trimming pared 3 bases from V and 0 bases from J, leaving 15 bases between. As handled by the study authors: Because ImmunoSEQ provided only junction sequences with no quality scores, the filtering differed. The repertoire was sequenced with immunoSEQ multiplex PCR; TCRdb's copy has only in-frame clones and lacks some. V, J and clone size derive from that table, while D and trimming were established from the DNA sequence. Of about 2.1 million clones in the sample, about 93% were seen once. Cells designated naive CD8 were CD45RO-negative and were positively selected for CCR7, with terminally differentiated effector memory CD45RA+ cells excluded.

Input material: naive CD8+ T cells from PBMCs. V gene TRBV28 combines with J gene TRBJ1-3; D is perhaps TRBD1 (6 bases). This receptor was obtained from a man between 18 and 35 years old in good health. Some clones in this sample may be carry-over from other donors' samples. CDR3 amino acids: CASSLGASGRSGNTIYF. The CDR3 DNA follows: TGTGCCAGCAGTTTGGGGGCGTCAGGACGCTCTGGAAACACCATATATTTT.